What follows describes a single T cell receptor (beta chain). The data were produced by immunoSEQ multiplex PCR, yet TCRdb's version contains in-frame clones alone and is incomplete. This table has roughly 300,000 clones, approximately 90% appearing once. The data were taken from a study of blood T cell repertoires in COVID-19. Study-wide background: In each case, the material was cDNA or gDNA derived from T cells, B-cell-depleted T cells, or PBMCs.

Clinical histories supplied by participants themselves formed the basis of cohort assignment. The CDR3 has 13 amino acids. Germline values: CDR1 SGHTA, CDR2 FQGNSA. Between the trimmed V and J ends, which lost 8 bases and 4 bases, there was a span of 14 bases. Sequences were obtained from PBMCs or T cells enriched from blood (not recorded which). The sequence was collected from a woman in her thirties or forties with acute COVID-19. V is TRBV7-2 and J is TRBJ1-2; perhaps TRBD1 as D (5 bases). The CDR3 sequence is CASLPGGGYGYTF. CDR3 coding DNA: TGTGCCAGCTTGCCCGGCGGGGGCTATGGCTACACCTTC.